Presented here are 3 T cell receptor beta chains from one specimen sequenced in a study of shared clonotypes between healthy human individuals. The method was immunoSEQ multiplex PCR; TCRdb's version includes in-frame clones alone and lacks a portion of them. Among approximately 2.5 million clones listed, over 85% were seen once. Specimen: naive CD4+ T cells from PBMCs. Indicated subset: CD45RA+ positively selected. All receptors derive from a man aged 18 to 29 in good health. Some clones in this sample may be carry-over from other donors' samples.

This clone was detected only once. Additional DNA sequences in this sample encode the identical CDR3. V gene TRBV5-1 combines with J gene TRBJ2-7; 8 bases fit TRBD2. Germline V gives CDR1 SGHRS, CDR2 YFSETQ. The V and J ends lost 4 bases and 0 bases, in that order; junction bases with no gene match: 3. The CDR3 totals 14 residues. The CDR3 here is CASSLAGSSYEQYF. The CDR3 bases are TGCGCCAGCAGCCTAGCGGGCAGCTCCTACGAGCAGTACTTC. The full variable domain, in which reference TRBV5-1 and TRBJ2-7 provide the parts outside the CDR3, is KAGVTQTPRYLIKTRGQQVTLSCSPISGHRSVSWYQQTPGQGLQFLFEYFSETQRNKGNFPGRFSGRQFSNSRSEMNVSTLELGDSALYLCASSLAGSSYEQYFGPGTRLTVT.

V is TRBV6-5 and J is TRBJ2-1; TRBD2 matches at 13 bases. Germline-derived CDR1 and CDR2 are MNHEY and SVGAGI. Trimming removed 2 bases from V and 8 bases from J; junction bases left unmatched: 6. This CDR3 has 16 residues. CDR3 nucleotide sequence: TGTGCCAGCAGTTACCGCGGACTAGCGGGAGCATATGAGCAGTTCTTC. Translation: CASSYRGLAGAYEQFF.

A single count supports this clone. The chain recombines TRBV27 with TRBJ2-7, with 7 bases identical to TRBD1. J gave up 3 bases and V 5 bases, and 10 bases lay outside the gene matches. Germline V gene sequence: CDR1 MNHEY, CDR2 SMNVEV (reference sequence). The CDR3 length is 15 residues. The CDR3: CASSADRVAFYEQYF. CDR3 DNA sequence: TGTGCCAGCAGTGCAGACAGGGTAGCCTTCTACGAGCAGTACTTC.